These 18 T cell receptor beta chains were sequenced from one sample in a study of multiple sclerosis patients with progressive multifocal leukoencephalopathy. Stated time point: time of PML onset. Data came from immunoSEQ multiplex PCR; TCRdb stores just in-frame clones and leaves some out. The top ten clones hold 5.7% of a sample with roughly 30,000 clones, around 90% of them seen once. The specimen was PBMCs, collected from a patient treated with natalizumab. These receptors were taken from a woman in her 40s with progressive multifocal leukoencephalopathy.

The chain carries TRBV6-1 and TRBJ1-1, with unresolved D. Trimming stripped 0 bases from V and 6 bases from J, with 14 bases between. The germline CDR1 and CDR2 sequences are MNHNS and SASEGT. This CDR3 comprises 15 residues. The CDR3 protein is CASSEAHGGSPEAFF. CDR3 DNA: TGTGCCAGCAGTGAAGCGCACGGAGGTTCGCCTGAAGCTTTCTTT.

This clone was seen only a few times. The chain has TRBV4-3 and TRBJ2-7, with 8 bases fitting TRBD1. V trimming: 3 bases; J trimming: 7 bases; junction bases outside the gene matches: 8. The CDR3 spans 14 residues. Germline CDR1 reads LGHNA; CDR2 reads YSLEER. The CDR3 is CASSQGQAAVEQYF. The DNA of the CDR3 is TGCGCCAGCAGCCAGGGACAGGCGGCAGTGGAGCAGTACTTC.

J is TRBJ1-2 and V is TRBV14; the D is unclear. V lost 3 bases to trimming and J lost 2 bases, with 7 bases between them. Germline loops: CDR1 SGHDN, CDR2 FVKESK. The CDR3 has 13 amino acids. The CDR3 nucleotides read TGTGCCAGCAGCCAGACTTTAAACTATGGCTACACCTTC. This translates into CASSQTLNYGYTF.

CDR3 sequence: CASRKLLGAREKLFF. CDR3 bases: TGTGCCAGCAGAAAATTGTTGGGGGCTCGAGAAAAACTGTTTTTT. This sequence joins TRBV6-5 and TRBJ1-4; tentative D call: TRBD1 (6 bases). CDR3 length: 15 residues. V dropped 6 bases and J dropped 8 bases, with 19 bases sitting between them. From germline, CDR1 is MNHEY and CDR2 SVGAGI.

This chain joins TRBV19 and TRBJ2-7; D remains ambiguous. CDR1 and CDR2 from the germline V gene are LNHDA and SQIVND (reference sequence). The germline V and J ends were trimmed by 5 bases and 7 bases, with 9 bases remaining between them. The CDR3 covers 11 residues. The CDR3 bases are TGTGCCAGTAGTGGAACTGGGGAGCAGTACTTC. As protein: CASSGTGEQYF.

The chain combines TRBV7-9 with TRBJ1-6; no reliable D call. V was pared by 1 base and J by 7 bases, with 5 bases between. This CDR3 is 13 amino acids long. Germline lookup yields CDR1 SEHNR and CDR2 FQNEAQ (reference sequence). The CDR3 sequence: CASSLGANSPLHF. CDR3 coding DNA: TGTGCCAGCAGCTTAGGGGCAAATTCACCCCTCCACTTT. The variable domain in full, with the rest retrieved from reference TRBV7-9 and TRBJ1-6, is DTGVSQNPRHKITKRGQNVTFRCDPISEHNRLYWYRQTLGQGPEFLTYFQNEAQLEKSRLLSDRFSAERPKGSFSTLEIQRTEQGDSAMYLCASSLGANSPLHFGNGTRLTVT.

The chain employs TRBV13 and TRBJ2-7; the D call may be TRBD1 or TRBD2 (5 bases each). The CDR3 is made up of 14 amino acids. The germline CDR1 and CDR2 sequences are PRHDT and FYEKMQ (reference sequence). The V end lost 3 bases, the J end lost 0 bases, and 9 bases lay between the germline ends. The CDR3 spells CASSLRDGSYEQYF. The CDR3 nucleotides are TGTGCCAGCAGCTTGAGGGACGGCTCCTACGAGCAGTACTTC.

V is TRBV6-5 and J is TRBJ2-5, with D perhaps matching TRBD1 or TRBD2 (5 bases each). The CDR3 is 16 residues long. V lost 0 bases to trimming and J lost 5 bases, with 16 bases between them. Germline CDR1 reads MNHEY; CDR2 reads SVGAGI. CDR3 region: CASSYSIGDGGETQYF. CDR3 DNA: TGTGCCAGCAGTTACTCGATTGGGGACGGTGGGGAGACCCAGTACTTC.

This chain links TRBV30 with TRBJ2-1, with 9 bases that match TRBD2. The CDR3 runs to 14 residues. Germline loops: CDR1 GTSNPN, CDR2 SVGIG (reference sequence). With 4 bases clipped from V and 2 bases from J, the junction kept 3 bases outside the gene matches. CDR3 region: CAWTGGRAYNEQFF. In DNA form, the CDR3 reads TGTGCCTGGACGGGCGGGAGGGCCTACAATGAGCAGTTCTTC.

V usage is TRBV7-2 and J usage is TRBJ1-2, with D uncertain. This CDR3 spans 12 amino acids. Germline CDR1 SGHTA, CDR2 FQGNSA. The V end was cut by 4 bases, the J end by 5 bases, with 8 bases between. The CDR3 coding sequence is TGTGCCAGCAGCTACCAGCAATATGGCTACACCTTC. Its translation is CASSYQQYGYTF. Full variable domain (missing parts from reference TRBV7-2 and TRBJ1-2): GAGVSQSPSNKVTEKGKDVELRCDPISGHTALYWYRQSLGQGLEFLIYFQGNSAPDKSGLPSDRFSAERTGGSVSTLTIQRTQQEDSAVYLCASSYQQYGYTFGSGTRLTVV.

This chain connects TRBV18 to TRBJ2-3; D perhaps matches TRBD1 (6 bases). This CDR3 contains 14 residues. V lost 6 bases, J lost 0 bases, and 10 bases lay in between. CDR1 is KGHSH and CDR2 is LQKENI in the germline V gene. The CDR3 sequence: CASSEGGSTDTQYF. The CDR3 DNA follows: TGTGCCAGCTCGGAAGGGGGAAGCACAGATACGCAGTATTTT. The full variable domain, its missing parts supplied by reference TRBV18 and TRBJ2-3, is NAGVMQNPRHLVRRRGQEARLRCSPMKGHSHVYWYRQLPEEGLKFMVYLQKENIIDESGMPKERFSAEFPKEGPSILRIQQVVRGDSAAYFCASSEGGSTDTQYFGPGTRLTVL.

This clone was found once. The gene calls are TRBV18 and TRBJ2-5; D uncertain. Deletions cut 0 bases from V and 2 bases from J, with 7 bases between. The germline V gene has CDR1 KGHSH and CDR2 LQKENI. This CDR3 contains 14 residues. CDR3 bases: TGTGCCAGCTCACCACCATCAACGCAAGAGACCCAGTACTTC. Protein sequence: CASSPPSTQETQYF.

Concerning this clone: Germline is not matched at one junction end, which may reflect a read error. The chain couples TRBV5-1 to TRBJ2-2, with 10 nucleotides matching TRBD2. This CDR3 has 16 residues. Germline V gene data show CDR1 as SGHRS and CDR2 as YFSETQ. The CDR3 DNA reads TGCGTCAGCAGCCTCCTAGCGGGAGTGTTGTCGGGGGAGCTGTTTTTT. Its protein product is CVSSLLAGVLSGELFF.

The J gene is TRBJ1-1, the V gene TRBV18; TRBD1 matches 9 bases. Germline V CDR1 and CDR2: KGHSH, LQKENI. After removal of 4 bases from V and 1 base from J, the junction contained 7 bases not matched to a gene. This CDR3 has 16 residues. The CDR3 reads CASSRTGGLKNTEAFF. The CDR3 DNA is TGTGCCAGCTCACGTACAGGGGGCTTAAAGAACACTGAAGCTTTCTTT.

The chain is built from TRBV6-5 and TRBJ2-5, with TRBD1 matching 9 bases. CDR3 length: 14 amino acids. Germline V CDR1 and CDR2: MNHEY, SVGAGI. The V segment lost 4 bases and the J segment 5 bases; nucleotides outside the gene matches: 5. CDR3 sequence reads: CASSFGTGRETQYF. In DNA form, the CDR3 reads TGTGCCAGCAGTTTCGGGACAGGGCGGGAGACCCAGTACTTC.

The chain employs TRBV9 and TRBJ2-3; D gene ambiguous. The V gene lost 0 bases and the J gene lost 2 bases, with 4 bases spanning the gap. CDR1 is SGDLS and CDR2 is YYNGEE in the germline V gene. This CDR3 is 13 amino acids long. CDR3 protein: CASSVGITDTQYF. CDR3 nucleotides: TGTGCCAGCAGCGTAGGGATCACAGATACGCAGTATTTT.

This chain joins TRBV10-2 and TRBJ1-6; the match to TRBD1 covers 8 bases. Germline V lookup: CDR1 WSHSY, CDR2 SAAADI. The CDR3 length is 15 residues. Trimming cost V 4 bases and J 7 bases; bases outside gene matches: 6. CDR3 residues: CASSGQGNGNSPLHF. The CDR3 DNA reads as TGCGCCAGCAGTGGACAGGGGAATGGGAATTCACCCCTCCACTTT.

V usage is TRBV2 and J usage is TRBJ2-6, with D tentatively TRBD1 (6 bases). Germline V gives CDR1 SNHLY, CDR2 FYNNEI. The CDR3 sequence is 17 residues long. V lost 6 bases to trimming and J lost 1 base, with 16 bases between them. The CDR3 loop reads CASRGDTLGSGANVLTF. CDR3 nucleotides: TGTGCCAGCAGGGGGGACACTCTGGGGTCTGGGGCCAACGTCCTGACTTTC.